This TCR beta chain is drawn from a study of CD8+CD57+ T cells in acquired aplastic anemia listed by TCRdb under 2018. With respect to the entire study: DNA extracted from sorted CD4+ and CD8+ cells had a mean of about 3.3 ug, with a range of roughly 0.19 to 27.4 ug. An average of around 9.8 million reads for CD4+ cells and roughly 12 million reads for CD8+ cells was obtained from healthy donor samples. What the authors observed across the whole study: Although roughly 29 CD8+ CDR3 sequences were shared by patients and controls, these sequences appeared highly expressed in patients and within the immunodominant clones of patients. CD8+ Simpson's diversity did not differ significantly between patients and healthy controls (P=0.060).

The V and J ends are trimmed by 4 bases and 3 bases, leaving 15 bases between them. The germline V gene (reference sequence) supplies CDR1 LNHDA and CDR2 SQIVND. Reading from cysteine to phenylalanine, the CDR3 counts 15 amino acids. The read is trimmed to its CDR3 DNA, 45 bases read in frame from base 1. In this study, sorted CD4+ and CD8+ T cells from the blood of healthy subjects and of severe aplastic anemia patients had their TCR repertoires deep-sequenced. Ficoll-Paque density gradient centrifugation was used to isolate peripheral blood mononuclear cells. Before DNA extraction, CD4+ and CD8+ T cells were sorted with FACS or magnetic beads. Genomic DNA was used as template for profiling of TCR beta VDJ combinations and CDR3 sequences. TCR repertoire sequencing was run on an Illumina HiSeq 2000. In the authors' own workflow: TRBV/TRBJ rearrangement plots, CDR3 size and DJ length profiles, and Simpson's diversity index were used to evaluate the repertoires. The immunodominant clone was defined as the most abundant DNA sequence in deep sequencing data. CDR3 amino acid sequences were checked for sharing between subjects and were compared against published repertoires and the VDJdb database. TCRdb itself trimmed the public reads at Q25 with fastp, ran MiXCR and retained productive beta chains. Under each unique CDR3 protein, matching rows form one entry showing the most common genes and DNA. The V and J calls here are based on TCRdb, not the publication. The sample records more than 100,000 distinct CDR3 sequences, less than 45% of which are singletons. 8% to 9% of the sample is in the top ten clones.

Many counts were recorded for this clonotype. Its antigen remains undetermined. Per-base quality was not reported, and no clone a single base away is much larger than it. The sequencing input was sorted CD4+, CD8+, or CD8+CD57+ T cells (not recorded which) from PBMCs. The receptor was derived from a human donor in good health, serving as a control. This sequence uses TRBV19 and TRBJ1-2; TRBD1 is a possible D gene, resting on 5 matching bases. The CDR3 protein sequence reads: CASSSPRGGDYGYTF. The nucleotides are TGTGCCAGTAGTAGCCCCCGAGGAGGGGACTATGGCTACACCTTC.